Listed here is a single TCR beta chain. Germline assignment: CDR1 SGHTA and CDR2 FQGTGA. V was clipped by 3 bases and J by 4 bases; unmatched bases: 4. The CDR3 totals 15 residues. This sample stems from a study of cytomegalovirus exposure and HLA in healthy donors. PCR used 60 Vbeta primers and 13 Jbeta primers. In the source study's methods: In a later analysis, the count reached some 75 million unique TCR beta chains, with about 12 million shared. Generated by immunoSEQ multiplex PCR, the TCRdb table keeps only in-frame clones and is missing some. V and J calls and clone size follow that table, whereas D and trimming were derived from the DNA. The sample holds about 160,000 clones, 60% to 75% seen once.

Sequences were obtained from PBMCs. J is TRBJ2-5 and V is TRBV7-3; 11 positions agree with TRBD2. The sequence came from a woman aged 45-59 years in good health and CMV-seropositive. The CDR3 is CASSFLAGGVETQYF. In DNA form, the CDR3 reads TGTGCCAGCAGCTTCCTAGCGGGGGGAGTAGAGACCCAGTACTTC.